This TCR beta chain was retrieved from a study of cytomegalovirus exposure and HLA in healthy donors. Note on this clone: The antigen remains unidentified.

The PCR employed 60 Vbeta primers together with 13 Jbeta primers. Using immunoSEQ multiplex PCR, the repertoire was profiled, and TCRdb retains in-frame clones only, with some absent. Of about 140,000 clones listed, around 77% are singletons. Study conclusions and caveats: Most TCR sequences showed up rarely, but some public TCRs showed up in many donors. The authors considered a cluster of highly shared sequence variants likely to be a sequencing artifact.

Germline V gene data show CDR1 as SGHAT and CDR2 as FQNNGV. V dropped 3 bases and J dropped 5; count of bases not matched to a gene: 2. There are 13 residues in the CDR3. Source material: PBMCs. The sequence came from a man younger than 40 in good health and CMV-seronegative. The chain combines TRBV11-2 with TRBJ2-7; TRBD1 agrees at 9 bases. CDR3 DNA sequence: TGTGCCAGCAGCTTTACAGGGGGCAACGAGCAGTACTTC. Residues: CASSFTGGNEQYF.